The rows below give T cell receptor beta chains drawn from one sample of a study of T cells in Graves' hyperthyroidism and ophthalmopathy. TCRdb redid the calling of the multiplex PCR reads with MiXCR, one entry per CDR3 protein. Among approximately 46,000 distinct CDR3 sequences listed, 49% were seen once. The sample comprised peripheral blood or thyroid tissue (not recorded which). Source of these receptors: a woman aged 45 to 65 with Graves' hyperthyroidism. Each CDR3 is given with its conserved first and last residue. The order of the fields is J gene, V gene, clone size, D gene, CDR3 DNA, CDR3 protein. D genes are given only for firm matches. The size field is filled for only some rows; it gives once, few, many or a size class.

>TRBJ1-2|TRBV7-9|NA|NA
TGTGCCAGCAGCTATGGCTACACCTTC
CASSYGYTF
>TRBJ2-3|TRBV10-3|once|NA
TGTGCCATCAGTGAGAGGGGGGCAGGTACGCAGTATTTT
CAISERGAGTQYF
>TRBJ2-1|TRBV9|NA|NA
TGTGCCAGCAGCGTAGCTCGGAGGAGCTCCTACAATGAGCAGTTCTTC
CASSVARRSSYNEQFF
>TRBJ2-5|TRBV20-1|NA|TRBD2
TGCAGTGCGGGGACTAGCGGGAAGAGGGAGACCCAGTACTTC
CSAGTSGKRETQYF
>TRBJ1-4|TRBV6-1|NA|TRBD1
TGTGCCAGCAGTGAAAGTGGGACAGGGGCTGAAAAACTGTTTTTT
CASSESGTGAEKLFF
>TRBJ2-7|TRBV29-1|NA|TRBD2
TGCAGCGTTACGGGACTAGCGGGAGAATTCTACGAGCAGTACTTC
CSVTGLAGEFYEQYF
>TRBJ1-1|TRBV9|few|NA
TGTGCCAGCAGCTCAGACAGGCGGACGGAGAGGAACACTGAAGCTTTCTTT
CASSSDRRTERNTEAFF
>TRBJ2-6|TRBV5-1|NA|TRBD1
TGCGCCAGCAGCCCAGACAGGGCCGGGGCCAACGTCCTGACTTTC
CASSPDRAGANVLTF
>TRBJ1-5|TRBV5-6|NA|NA
TGTGCCAGCAGCTTACTCCAGGGTGATCAGGCCCAGCATTTT
CASSLLQGDQAQHF
>TRBJ1-2|TRBV5-4|many|NA
TGTGCCAGCAGCCCTTGGGGCAGAGGGTATGGCTACACCTTC
CASSPWGRGYGYTF
>TRBJ2-7|TRBV12-3/TRBV12-4|many|TRBD2
TGTGCCAGCAGTTTGTCCGCGCACGGGGCTAGCGGGAGGGCCGGTACGTACGAGCAGTACTTC
CASSLSAHGASGRAGTYEQYF
>TRBJ2-5|TRBV7-6|many|NA
TGTGCCAGCAGCCCGGGTGGTGGGCCAGAGACCCAGTACTTC
CASSPGGGPETQYF
>TRBJ2-7|TRBV7-7|NA|TRBD2
TGTGCTAGCAGCGGCGGACTAGCGGACGGGGAGCAGTACTTC
CASSGGLADGEQYF
>TRBJ1-1|TRBV18|many|NA
TGTGCCAGCCTGGACAGCCAGAACACTGAAGCTTTCTTT
CASLDSQNTEAFF
>TRBJ1-5|TRBV24-1|NA|NA
TGTGCCACCAGTGGGTCAGGGTGGGATCAGCCCCAGCATTTT
CATSGSGWDQPQHF
>TRBJ2-6|TRBV7-8|NA|NA
TGTGCCAGCAGCTTGTTTAATGGGGCCAACTTCCTGACTTTC
CASSLFNGANFLTF
>TRBJ1-2|TRBV5-1|once|NA
TGCGCCAGCAGTCTGGACAGTTTGGTCTATGGCTACACCTTC
CASSLDSLVYGYTF
>TRBJ1-3|TRBV29-1|NA|NA
TGCAGCGTTGAACACGGGGCGGCTGGAAACACCATATATTTT
CSVEHGAAGNTIYF
>TRBJ2-3|TRBV5-1|NA|TRBD1
TGCGCCAGCAGCGCCGGGACAGGGGTTTACACAGATACGCAGTATTTT
CASSAGTGVYTDTQYF
>TRBJ2-7|TRBV5-4|NA|NA
TGTGCCGGCAGCCCAAATGGCGGGTTTTACGAGCAGTACTTC
CAGSPNGGFYEQYF
>TRBJ2-2|TRBV7-3|many|TRBD2
TGTGCCAGCAGCCCCCCAGGGACTACGAACACCGGGGAGCTGTTTTTT
CASSPPGTTNTGELFF
>TRBJ2-3|TRBV20-1|NA|TRBD2
TGCAGTCGCCACCCGCGGGAGTACACAGATACGCAGTATTTT
CSRHPREYTDTQYF
>TRBJ1-1|TRBV7-2|many|NA
TGTGCCAGCAGCTTAGCTGGGAACACTGAAGCTTTCTTT
CASSLAGNTEAFF
>TRBJ2-2|TRBV9|NA|TRBD1
TGTGCCAGCAGCGTAGGGGGACAGGGGGCCAGGGAGCCGTTTTTT
CASSVGGQGAREPFF
>TRBJ2-2|TRBV19|many|NA
TGTGCCAGTAGTATTTCCGGGGCCGGGGCCGGGGAGCTGTTTTTT
CASSISGAGAGELFF
>TRBJ2-7|TRBV4-3|many|NA
TGCGCCAGCAGCCAAGAGAGGTTGCCGAACTACGAGCAGTACTTC
CASSQERLPNYEQYF
>TRBJ1-3|TRBV5-6|NA|NA
TGTGCCAGCAGCTTGGGGGGTTCCTCTGGAAACACCATATATTTT
CASSLGGSSGNTIYF
>TRBJ2-5|TRBV27|many|TRBD2
TGTGCCAGCAGTTATGAAGCGGGGTTCCCAGAGACCCAGTACTTC
CASSYEAGFPETQYF
>TRBJ2-7|TRBV9|once|TRBD1
TGTGCCAGCAGCGAGGGACAGGGGGCCGGGGAGCAGTACTTC
CASSEGQGAGEQYF
>TRBJ1-1|TRBV10-3|medium-sized|NA
TGTGCCATCAGTGAACCCATGCGGCCGAAGTATCCTGAAGCTTTCTTT
CAISEPMRPKYPEAFF
>TRBJ2-7|TRBV7-2|many|NA
TGTGCCAGCAGCTTCGACCGCGAGCAGTACTTC
CASSFDREQYF
>TRBJ1-5|TRBV24-1|many|NA
TGTGCCACCAGTGTACTTTCAAGGGGTAGCAATCAGCCCCAGCATTTT
CATSVLSRGSNQPQHF
>TRBJ2-6|TRBV5-4|NA|NA
TGTGCCAGCAGCCGAGTCCTCGTCGGCTCTGGGGCCAACGTCCTGACTTTC
CASSRVLVGSGANVLTF
>TRBJ2-6|TRBV20-1|many|NA
TGCAGTGCTAGAGATCTAGTGGTCGGGGCCAACGTCCTGACTTTC
CSARDLVVGANVLTF
>TRBJ1-5|TRBV9|NA|NA
TGTGCCAGCAGCCTAGATACAGGGCAGGGTCAGCCCCAGCATTTT
CASSLDTGQGQPQHF
>TRBJ2-7|TRBV28|many|NA
TGTGCCAGCAGTTTCCGTGTAGGGACCTACGAGCAGTACTTC
CASSFRVGTYEQYF
>TRBJ1-5|TRBV12-3/TRBV12-4|NA|NA
TGTGCCAGCAGTTACAAAGGGACTAGCGGGATTCCCCAGCATTTT
CASSYKGTSGIPQHF
>TRBJ2-7|TRBV29-1|many|NA
TGCAGCGTTGAAGACGGAACCTACGAGCAGTACTTC
CSVEDGTYEQYF
>TRBJ1-5|TRBV10-3|NA|TRBD1
TGTGCCATCAGCGACGGACAGGGGTTTACTCAGCCCCAGCATTTT
CAISDGQGFTQPQHF
>TRBJ1-2|TRBV20-1|NA|NA
TGCAGTGCTAGAGCCGGCTCTAACTATGGCTACACCTTC
CSARAGSNYGYTF
>TRBJ2-2|TRBV7-7|NA|TRBD2
TGTGCTAGCAGCTTTTCTGCACTAGCGGGAGACCCGGGTACCGGGGAGCTGTTTTTT
CASSFSALAGDPGTGELFF
>TRBJ2-7|TRBV7-8|once|TRBD2
TGTGCCAGCGCCCCCCGGGGACTAGCTTCGGGCGAGCAGTGCTTC
CASAPRGLASGEQCF
>TRBJ1-1|TRBV4-1|many|TRBD1
TGCGCCAGCAGCCTCAAGACAGGGGGGGACACTGAAGCTTTCTTT
CASSLKTGGDTEAFF
>TRBJ2-6|TRBV7-2|NA|NA
TGTGCCAGCAGCACGACTGGGGCCAACGTCCTGACTTTC
CASSTTGANVLTF
>TRBJ2-5|TRBV20-1|NA|NA
TGCAGTGCCACACCCCTGGGTACCCCGACCGTGACCCAGTACTTC
CSATPLGTPTVTQYF
>TRBJ2-5|TRBV20-1|many|NA
TGCAGTGCTAGAGCGGGGGACCATCAAGAGACCCAGTACTTC
CSARAGDHQETQYF
>TRBJ1-2|TRBV7-9|many|TRBD1
TGTGCCAGCAGCTCAACGACAGGGGTCTATGGCTACACCTTC
CASSSTTGVYGYTF
>TRBJ1-2|TRBV19|many|NA
TGTGCCAGTAGTAAACCTACAGGGAGGACTTTCTATGGCTACACCTTC
CASSKPTGRTFYGYTF
>TRBJ2-7|TRBV6-6|many|NA
TGTGCCAGCAGTTACTCGGGGCTACCCGGGACCTCACCCTACGAGCAGTACTTC
CASSYSGLPGTSPYEQYF
>TRBJ2-7|TRBV20-1|few|TRBD2
TGCAGTGCTAGAGCCTCTAGCGGGAACTACGAGCAGTACTTC
CSARASSGNYEQYF
>TRBJ2-3|TRBV7-9|few|TRBD2
TGTGCCAGCACAGTAGCGGGAGGGCCGGGAGATACGCAGTATTTT
CASTVAGGPGDTQYF
>TRBJ1-2|TRBV20-1|NA|NA
TGCAGTGCTAGGGACCCAGGGACGGCCTATGGCTACACCTTC
CSARDPGTAYGYTF
>TRBJ1-1|TRBV6-6|many|NA
TGTGCCAGCAGTCTATTCGGGGGAAGGGGGAGCACTGAAGCTTTCTTT
CASSLFGGRGSTEAFF
>TRBJ2-7|TRBV4-1|many|NA
TGCGCCAGCAGCCAAGCCAGCAGCTCCTACGAGCAGTACTTC
CASSQASSSYEQYF
>TRBJ2-5|TRBV7-9|NA|NA
TGTGCCAGCAGCTCAGAACGAGGGAGTCGGGAGACCCAGTACTTC
CASSSERGSRETQYF
>TRBJ2-3|TRBV10-3|many|NA
TGTGCCATCAGTGAGGGCAGTACTAGCACAGATACGCAGTATTTT
CAISEGSTSTDTQYF
>TRBJ1-5|TRBV7-2|NA|TRBD1
TGTGCCAGCAGCTTAGTGGACAGGGCGGAGCCCCAGCATTTT
CASSLVDRAEPQHF